The next 20 T cell receptor beta chains were all read from a single sample in a study of blood T cell repertoires in COVID-19. Here immunoSEQ multiplex PCR was the method, and the copy in TCRdb shows in-frame clones only, minus some. The sample lists about 400,000 clones; more than 85% were seen once. Sample: peripheral blood. The receptors come from a woman in her twenties or thirties with acute or convalescent COVID-19.

The rearrangement uses TRBV11-3 and TRBJ2-2, with D tentatively TRBD2 (5 bases). The CDR3 is 14 amino acids. Germline V gives CDR1 SGHNT, CDR2 YENEEA. V was trimmed by 5 bases and J by 2 bases, leaving 9 bases between them. CDR3 amino acids: CASSRSGNTGELFF. The CDR3, as DNA: TGTGCCAGCAGCCGGAGCGGAAACACCGGGGAGCTGTTTTTT.

The V call is TRBV19, the J call TRBJ1-1; 10 bases align to TRBD1. The germline V gene has CDR1 LNHDA and CDR2 SQIVND (reference sequence). The CDR3 spans 16 residues. Trimming took 8 bases from V and 1 from J; bases not matched to a gene: 10. This chain's CDR3 is CASEDRDRGWNTEAFF. For the CDR3, the DNA is TGTGCCAGTGAAGACCGGGACAGGGGATGGAACACTGAAGCTTTCTTT.

The chain links TRBV5-6 to TRBJ1-1, with TRBD1 matching over 7 bases. This CDR3 spans 16 amino acids. Losses at the gene ends were 5 bases for V and 4 bases for J; bases not matched to a gene: 14. Germline lookup yields CDR1 SGHDT and CDR2 YYEEEE. CDR3 DNA: TGTGCCAGCAGTTCTCTTCAAACAGGGGCGACCACTGAAGCTTTCTTT. Encoded protein: CASSSLQTGATTEAFF.

The rearrangement uses TRBV19 and TRBJ2-1; 10 bases are shared with TRBD1. CDR3 length equals 14 residues. Trimming removed 8 bases from V and 6 bases from J; junction bases left unmatched: 7. Looked up from germline, CDR1 is LNHDA and CDR2 is SQIVND (reference sequence). The CDR3 sequence: CASSLGQGFNEQFF. DNA of the CDR3: TGTGCCAGTTCATTGGGACAGGGGTTCAATGAGCAGTTCTTC.

The rearrangement links TRBV5-6 to TRBJ1-2; TRBD1 matches 7 bases. The germline gives CDR1 SGHDT, CDR2 YYEEEE. The CDR3 runs to 15 residues. V shed 4 bases, J shed 0 bases, and the junction held 6 bases outside the gene matches. The CDR3 DNA reads as TGTGCCAGCAGCCCAAGACAGGGTGCTAACTATGGCTACACCTTC. Protein sequence: CASSPRQGANYGYTF. The full variable domain, its missing parts supplied by reference TRBV5-6 and TRBJ1-2, is DAGVTQSPTHLIKTRGQQVTLRCSPKSGHDTVSWYQQALGQGPQFIFQYYEEEERQRGNFPDRFSGHQFPNYSSELNVNALLLGDSALYLCASSPRQGANYGYTFGSGTRLTVV.

The J gene is TRBJ2-2, the V gene TRBV15; TRBD1 is a possible D gene (5 bases). Trimming cost V 3 bases and J 5 bases, with 13 bases left between them. In germline, CDR1 is LNHNV, CDR2 YYDKDF (reference sequence). This CDR3 contains 15 residues. The CDR3: CATSSDRLGTGELFF. Here the CDR3 DNA reads TGTGCCACCAGCAGCGACAGACTGGGGACCGGGGAGCTGTTTTTT.

The chain has TRBV12-1 and TRBJ2-5; the table's D call, TRBD2, was not checked against the DNA. TRBV12-1 is described as a pseudogene. The CDR3 runs 15 residues. The CDR3 DNA is TGTGCCAGCAGCTCAGCACTAGCGGTACAAGAGACCCAGTACTTC. Translation: CASSSALAVQETQYF.

Points on this clone: One end of the junction fails to match germline, which may point to a read error. V is TRBV30 and J is TRBJ1-6; TRBD1 matches at 7 bases. This CDR3 is built from 13 residues. CDR1 and CDR2 (germline): GTSNPN, SVGIG (reference sequence). CDR3 residues: CAYVQGYNSALHF. The CDR3 nucleotides read TGTGCCTACGTACAGGGGTACAATTCAGCCCTCCACTTT.

This chain joins TRBV18 and TRBJ2-7, with 10 positions matching TRBD1. Germline CDR1 KGHSH, CDR2 LQKENI. J lost 2 bases, V lost 6 bases, and 4 bases had no gene match. The CDR3 has 14 residues. The CDR3 DNA reads TGTGCCAGCTCGGGGACAGGGGCCACCTACGAGCAGTACTTC. It encodes CASSGTGATYEQYF.

V gene TRBV11-2 combines with J gene TRBJ2-7, with 8 bases that match TRBD2. Germline trimming cut 3 bases from V and 0 bases from J; bases unmatched to any gene: 4. Germline V gene data show CDR1 as SGHAT and CDR2 as FQNNGV. The CDR3 runs to 15 residues. The CDR3 region is CASSLGLGSSYEQYF. Here the CDR3 DNA reads TGTGCCAGCAGCTTGGGACTAGGGAGCTCCTACGAGCAGTACTTC. Full variable domain (missing parts from reference TRBV11-2 and TRBJ2-7): EAGVAQSPRYKIIEKRQSVAFWCNPISGHATLYWYQQILGQGPKLLIQFQNNGVVDDSQLPKDRFSAERLKGVDSTLKIQPAKLEDSAVYLCASSLGLGSSYEQYFGPGTRLTVT.

The chain recombines TRBV5-1 with TRBJ2-3, with 8 bases that match TRBD2. Per the germline V gene, CDR1 is SGHRS and CDR2 is YFSETQ. This CDR3 has 16 residues. J lost 3 bases, V lost 4 bases, and 10 bases had no gene match. For the CDR3, the DNA is TGCGCCAGCAGCCAAGGCGGGGAGCGGGGGACAGATACGCAGTATTTT. Protein sequence: CASSQGGERGTDTQYF.

V gene TRBV7-3 combines with J gene TRBJ1-1, with D tentatively TRBD1 (5 bases). This CDR3 has 13 residues. In germline, CDR1 is SGHTA, CDR2 FQGTGA. Between the trimmed V and J ends, which lost 5 bases and 3 bases, there was a span of 10 bases. The CDR3 is CASSPGGYTEAFF. The CDR3 DNA follows: TGTGCCAGCAGCCCGGGGGGGTACACTGAAGCTTTCTTT.

This CDR3 is CASSQPYKGQSSYNEQFF. The CDR3 DNA is TGTGCCAGCAGTCAACCCTACAAGGGACAGAGCTCCTACAATGAGCAGTTCTTC. This chain uses TRBV2 with TRBJ2-1; 7 bases are a match to TRBD1. The CDR3 has 18 amino acids. CDR1 is SNHLY, CDR2 FYNNEI, per germline. Unmatched junction bases numbered 13, after V lost 5 bases and J lost 0 bases.

The genes are TRBV19 and TRBJ2-5; 10 nucleotides agree with TRBD1. CDR1 is LNHDA, CDR2 SQIVND, per germline (reference sequence). CDR3 length equals 16 residues. J was trimmed by 4 bases and V by 0 bases; bases with no gene match: 5. CDR3 residues: CASSIEWRQGAETQYF. The CDR3 DNA reads as TGTGCCAGTAGTATAGAATGGAGACAGGGGGCAGAGACCCAGTACTTC.

This clone was observed a single time. This specimen includes other DNA sequences encoding the same CDR3. This rearrangement joins TRBV12-3 or TRBV12-4 to TRBJ2-7, with D possibly being TRBD1 (5 bases). V was pared by 6 bases and J by 4 bases, with 10 bases between. CDR3 length: 12 residues. The CDR3 DNA is TGTGCCAGCAGCCTGCAGGGATACGAGCAGTACTTC. Its protein product is CASSLQGYEQYF.

The chain has TRBV24-1 and TRBJ2-7; the match to TRBD1 covers 7 bases. The CDR3 contains 12 residues. CDR1 is KGHDR, CDR2 SFDVKD, per germline. The trim removed 5 bases at V and 5 bases at J, leaving 2 bases unmatched. The DNA of the CDR3 is TGTGCCACCAGTGTTACAGGGGACGAGCAGTACTTC. Its translation: CATSVTGDEQYF.

The CDR3 DNA reads TGTGCCACCCACCCCCCAGGGGTGTATGGCTACACCTTC. It codes for CATHPPGVYGYTF. The chain recombines TRBV19 with TRBJ1-2, with D possibly being TRBD1 (6 bases). V lost 10 bases and J lost 5, with 17 bases in between. This CDR3 is 13 amino acids long. Germline lookup yields CDR1 LNHDA and CDR2 SQIVND (reference sequence). The full variable domain, with the rest looked up from reference TRBV19 and TRBJ1-2, is DGGITQSPKYLFRKEGQNVTLSCEQNLNHDAMYWYRQDPGQGLRLIYYSQIVNDFQKGDIAEGYSVSREKKESFPLTVTSAQKNPTAFYLCATHPPGVYGYTFGSGTRLTVV.

The V and J genes are TRBV2 and TRBJ1-1, with D perhaps matching TRBD1 (5 bases). The CDR3 loop spans 13 amino acids. CDR1 and CDR2 (germline): SNHLY, FYNNEI. V lost 3 bases and J lost 5, with 10 bases in between. The DNA of the CDR3 is TGTGCCAGCAGTGACAGGGTGATGACTGAAGCTTTCTTT. Protein product: CASSDRVMTEAFF.

This clone was seen a handful of times. The chain's CDR3 is CASSLNTGTGIKALHF. The CDR3 DNA is TGCGCCAGCAGCTTAAATACCGGGACAGGGATTAAGGCCCTCCACTTT. The chain is built from TRBV5-1 and TRBJ1-6, with 9 bases aligning to TRBD1. This CDR3 contains 16 residues. V gave up 2 bases and J gave up 14 bases; unmatched junction bases: 14. Germline CDR1 reads SGHRS; CDR2 reads YFSETQ.

The chain is built from TRBV5-4 and TRBJ2-7, with 10 positions matching TRBD2. Germline V gene sequence: CDR1 SGHNT, CDR2 YYREEE (reference sequence). After removal of 0 bases from V and 2 bases from J, the junction contained 2 bases not matched to a gene. The CDR3 runs 15 residues. CDR3 DNA: TGTGCCAGCAGCTTGGAACTAGCGGGGACCTACGAGCAGTACTTC. This encodes CASSLELAGTYEQYF.